Below, 29 T cell receptor beta chains from the same sample are listed, as sequenced in a study of blood T cells in healthy people across ages (dated by TCRdb to the mid-2010s). The library was prepared using 5' RACE. Sequencing was performed on an Illumina HiSeq 2500. A second PCR of 7 to 11 cycles was performed with a sample-barcoded 5' primer and a J-beta primer mix. TCRdb reprocessing: public reads trimmed at Q25 with fastp, clones called with MiXCR, in-frame beta chains kept. Each record represents a unique CDR3 protein, reported with the most common genes and DNA among its rows. The sample has around 850,000 distinct CDR3 sequences on record, about 37% of them singletons. Together, the top ten hold over 10% of the sample. Material: blood. The origin of the receptors is a man aged 18 to 30 in good health.

The J gene is TRBJ1-5, the V gene TRBV6-1; D unclear. The CDR3 spans 13 residues. Deletions cut 2 bases from V and 5 bases from J, with 7 bases between. Germline-derived CDR1 and CDR2 are MNHNS and SASEGT. The CDR3 coding sequence is TGTGCCAGCAGTGAAACGAAGGATCAGCCCCAGCATTTT. This sequence encodes CASSETKDQPQHF.

Only a few counts were recorded for this clonotype. The V gene is TRBV30, the J gene TRBJ2-4; D is possibly TRBD2 (5 bases). Trimming cost V 4 bases and J 9 bases, with 16 bases left between them. Germline lookup yields CDR1 GTSNPN and CDR2 SVGIG (reference sequence). This CDR3 is 13 amino acids long. The CDR3, as DNA: TGTGCCTGGACGGGGATAGGGAAGAGCATTCAGTACTTC. Translated: CAWTGIGKSIQYF.

In this sample, this clonotype turned up a few times. The chain has TRBV18 and TRBJ1-2; D is possibly TRBD1 (6 bases). Trimming took off 3 bases at V and 6 bases at J, with 8 bases between the two ends. The CDR3 has 12 residues. Germline values: CDR1 KGHSH, CDR2 LQKENI. DNA for the CDR3: TGTGCCAGCTCACCGGACAGCCATGGCTACACCTTC. It codes for CASSPDSHGYTF. The full variable domain, with the rest looked up from reference TRBV18 and TRBJ1-2, is NAGVMQNPRHLVRRRGQEARLRCSPMKGHSHVYWYRQLPEEGLKFMVYLQKENIIDESGMPKERFSAEFPKEGPSILRIQQVVRGDSAAYFCASSPDSHGYTFGSGTRLTVV.

J is TRBJ2-3 and V is TRBV28; 11 bases line up with TRBD1. Germline assignment: CDR1 MDHEN and CDR2 SYDVKM. The CDR3 covers 15 residues. The J segment lost 6 bases and the V segment lost 5 bases, leaving 7 bases of the junction unmatched. CDR3 amino acids: CASSTWGQGVDTQYF. The CDR3 DNA follows: TGTGCCAGCAGTACTTGGGGACAGGGGGTGGATACGCAGTATTTT.

This clonotype has a handful of counts. This sequence joins TRBV7-9 and TRBJ1-5; 7 bases match TRBD1. Trimming cost V 1 base and J 7 bases; bases outside gene matches: 4. CDR1 SEHNR and CDR2 FQNEAQ come from the germline V gene (reference sequence). CDR3 size: 14 residues. CDR3 DNA sequence: TGTGCCAGCAGCTTAGTAGGGGGCGGCCAGCCCCAGCATTTT. Translated, it gives CASSLVGGGQPQHF.

The gene calls are TRBV29-1 and TRBJ2-3, with D possibly TRBD2 on 7 matching bases. The CDR3 consists of 14 residues. Trimming removed 8 bases at V and 2 bases at J, with 17 bases between. Germline V gene lookup returns CDR1 SQVTM and CDR2 ANQGSEA. The CDR3 DNA reads as TGCAGCACCTCTAGGGGGGGGAACACAGATACGCAGTATTTT. This translates into CSTSRGGNTDTQYF.

Ten or more counts support this clonotype. This chain links TRBV7-3 with TRBJ2-3, with 10 bases that match TRBD2. CDR1 SGHTA and CDR2 FQGTGA come from the germline V gene. The CDR3 length is 17 residues. Unmatched junction bases numbered 7, after V lost 4 bases and J lost 0 bases. The CDR3 reads CASSYIAGGISTDTQYF. The CDR3 DNA reads TGTGCCAGCAGCTACATAGCGGGGGGTATTAGCACAGATACGCAGTATTTT.

This chain joins TRBV10-3 and TRBJ1-2; D is undetermined. CDR1 is ENHRY and CDR2 is SYGVKD in the germline V gene. The CDR3 sequence is 13 residues long. V lost 6 bases and J lost 5, with 13 bases in between. The CDR3 region is CAIRRESRYGYTF. For the CDR3, the DNA is TGTGCCATCAGGCGGGAGTCGCGGTATGGCTACACCTTC.

This clonotype was seen many times. The rearrangement uses TRBV12-3 or TRBV12-4 and TRBJ2-1, with TRBD2 as a possible D gene (6 bases). V was cut by 1 base and J by 4 bases, with 8 bases left in between. The CDR3 has 14 residues. CDR3 DNA: TGTGCCAGCAGTTTAGGGGGGGAGTACAATGAGCAGTTCTTC. Amino acid sequence: CASSLGGEYNEQFF.

Written as DNA, the CDR3 is TGTGCCAGCAGTCGTCCGGGAAGCTCCTACGAGCAGTACTTC. This sequence encodes CASSRPGSSYEQYF. The V and J genes are TRBV14 and TRBJ2-7; D possibly corresponds to TRBD2 (5 bases). This CDR3 has 14 amino acids. Germline V gives CDR1 SGHDN, CDR2 FVKESK. V lost 6 bases, J lost 0 bases, and 12 bases lay in between.

The V call is TRBV12-3 or TRBV12-4, the J call TRBJ2-7; D unresolved. V lost 5 bases and J lost 1, with 6 bases in between. The CDR3 is 12 amino acids. The CDR3 DNA sequence: TGTGCCAGCAGTGCGACGTCCTACGAGCAGTACTTC. Its protein is CASSATSYEQYF.

On this clonotype itself: At one boundary the junction diverges from the germline segment, which might be a read error. This chain links TRBV6-2 or TRBV6-3 with TRBJ2-1; 10 bases are a match to TRBD2. Germline CDR1 is MNHEY and CDR2 is SVGEGT. The CDR3 loop spans 20 amino acids. CDR3 bases: TGTGCCAGCAGTTACTCGATGCGGACTAGCGGTCACGCCCCCTACAACGAGCAGTTCTTC. Encoded protein: CASSYSMRTSGHAPYNEQFF.

Regarding this clonotype: Given a much more abundant clone one base away, this may be a read error. The genes are TRBV12-3 or TRBV12-4 and TRBJ2-7, with D perhaps matching TRBD2 (6 bases). The length of the CDR3 is 13 residues. The CDR3 loop reads CASTRDSSYEQDF. The CDR3 DNA reads TGTGCCAGCACCCGGGACTCATCCTACGAGCAGGACTTC.

This clonotype was counted between two and nine times. The V and J genes are TRBV12-3 or TRBV12-4 and TRBJ2-1; 8 bases are shared with TRBD1. The CDR3 is made up of 14 amino acids. V was pared by 6 bases and J by 9 bases, with 10 bases of the junction left unmatched. This CDR3 is CASSEDRVVVEQFF. CDR3 coding DNA: TGTGCCAGCAGCGAGGACAGGGTAGTAGTTGAGCAGTTCTTC.

This clonotype was observed many times. The chain employs TRBV20-1 and TRBJ1-5; TRBD1 is a possible D gene (5 bases). V lost 1 base, J lost 0 bases, and 10 bases lay in between. Looked up from germline, CDR1 is DFQATT and CDR2 is SNEGSKA (reference sequence). This CDR3 comprises 15 residues. The CDR3, as DNA: TGCAGTGCTAGAGTGGGGGGTATTAGCAATCAGCCCCAGCATTTT. Amino acid sequence: CSARVGGISNQPQHF.

The chain carries TRBV13 and TRBJ2-3, with 9 positions matching TRBD1. CDR1 is PRHDT, CDR2 FYEKMQ, per germline (reference sequence). This CDR3 contains 15 residues. V trimming: 5 bases; J trimming: 3 bases; junction bases outside the gene matches: 6. The chain's CDR3 is CASSPGTGLTDTQYF. CDR3 in DNA: TGTGCCAGCAGCCCCGGGACAGGGTTAACAGATACGCAGTATTTT.

This clonotype was seen more than once but under ten times. The chain is built from TRBV12-3 or TRBV12-4 and TRBJ2-7, with 12 bases lining up with TRBD1. The DNA end favors TRBJ2-4, so the J call may be wrong. This CDR3 is 18 amino acids long. DNA of the CDR3: TGTGCCAGCAGTTTAGCGGGAGGGACAGGGGGCAAGAAAAACATTCAGTACTTC. It codes for CASSLAGGTGGKKNIQYF.

This clonotype appeared a few times. The chain employs TRBV20-1 and TRBJ1-1, with D possibly being TRBD1 (6 bases). Germline-derived CDR1 and CDR2 are DFQATT and SNEGSKA (reference sequence). This CDR3 contains 13 residues. Between the trimmed V and J ends, which lost 6 bases and 4 bases, there was a span of 15 bases. CDR3 DNA sequence: TGCAGTGCCGTACAGGGACGGGGCACTGAAGCTTTCTTT. This gives the protein CSAVQGRGTEAFF.

The V call is TRBV7-9, the J call TRBJ2-5; TRBD2 might be the D (6 bases). In germline, CDR1 is SEHNR, CDR2 FQNEAQ (reference sequence). The CDR3 runs 15 residues. Trimming removed 1 base from V and 11 bases from J, with 20 bases in between. CDR3 loop: CASSLGPPPTGEQYF. The DNA for the CDR3 is TGTGCCAGCAGCTTAGGGCCCCCTCCTACGGGGGAGCAGTACTTC.

This CDR3 is CATSDSGRNNEQFF. CDR3 in DNA: TGTGCCACCAGTGATTCGGGGCGAAACAATGAGCAGTTCTTC. The chain links TRBV24-1 to TRBJ2-1, with D perhaps assigned TRBD1 or TRBD2 (5 bases each). From germline, CDR1 is KGHDR and CDR2 SFDVKD. The CDR3 totals 14 residues. V was cut by 2 bases and J by 5 bases, with 9 bases left in between.

The chain employs TRBV7-3 and TRBJ1-1; D unresolved. Trimming cost V 5 bases and J 7 bases, with 11 bases left between them. CDR1 is SGHTA, CDR2 FQGTGA, per germline. The length of the CDR3 is 12 residues. The CDR3 DNA is TGTGCCAGCAGCCGAAATGGGAGTGAAGCTTTCTTT. Its protein product is CASSRNGSEAFF. The full variable domain, with the rest looked up from reference TRBV7-3 and TRBJ1-1, is GAGVSQTPSNKVTEKGKYVELRCDPISGHTALYWYRQSLGQGPEFLIYFQGTGAADDSGLPNDRFFAVRPEGSVSTLKIQRTERGDSAVYLCASSRNGSEAFFGQGTRLTVV.

CDR3 protein: CASSTRGTGDLYGGYTF. CDR3 sequence (DNA): TGTGCCAGCAGCACCCGCGGGACAGGGGACCTCTATGGTGGCTACACCTTC. The chain carries TRBV7-2 and TRBJ1-2; 10 nucleotides match TRBD1. V shed 5 bases, J shed 7 bases, and the junction held 16 bases outside the gene matches. Germline-derived CDR1 and CDR2 are SGHTA and FQGNSA. The CDR3 loop spans 17 amino acids.

In regard to this clonotype: Lacking the conserved final phenylalanine or tryptophan, this CDR3 likely reflects a read error. The DNA is omitted, as the CDR3 cannot be located on it reliably, and the CDR3 follows TCRdb's listing. The rearrangement joins TRBV2 to TRBJ1-1. The CDR3 totals 16 residues, both ends included. Germline CDR1 reads SNHLY; CDR2 reads FYNNEI. The CDR3 sequence is CASAERRGDGNTEAFL.

This clonotype was detected a few times. The CDR3 reads CASSVEGGASYNEQFF. Here the CDR3 DNA reads TGTGCCAGCAGCGTAGAAGGGGGAGCCTCTTACAATGAGCAGTTCTTC. The chain couples TRBV9 to TRBJ2-1; D might be TRBD1 (6 bases). Germline V lookup: CDR1 SGDLS, CDR2 YYNGEE. V lost 0 bases and J lost 4, with 14 bases in between. The CDR3 is 16 amino acids.

This clonotype was counted between two and nine times. This chain connects TRBV20-1 to TRBJ2-1, with 10 bases fitting TRBD1. The V segment lost 5 bases and the J segment 7 bases; nucleotides outside the gene matches: 11. CDR1 is DFQATT and CDR2 is SNEGSKA in the germline V gene (reference sequence). This CDR3 spans 15 amino acids. CDR3 sequence (DNA): TGCAGTGCTCACGGGGACAGGGGTGTGATGAATGAGCAGTTCTTC. This encodes CSAHGDRGVMNEQFF.

This clonotype was observed a handful of times. The V and J genes are TRBV12-3 or TRBV12-4 and TRBJ2-3; 10 positions match TRBD2. This CDR3 is built from 17 residues. With 10 bases clipped from V and 4 bases from J, the junction kept 17 bases outside the gene matches. DNA for the CDR3: TGTGCCACTACATCCGGGGTAGCGGGGGGAGAAGCAGATACGCAGTATTTT. Translation: CATTSGVAGGEADTQYF.

The chain's CDR3 is CASGLVGTGGAPDGYTF. DNA for the CDR3: TGTGCTAGTGGTTTGGTAGGGACAGGGGGCGCCCCGGATGGCTACACCTTC. The rearrangement links TRBV12-5 to TRBJ1-2, with TRBD1 matching over 12 bases. With 0 bases clipped from V and 6 bases from J, the junction kept 8 bases outside the gene matches. The germline CDR1 and CDR2 sequences are LGHNT and FRNRAP. This CDR3 spans 17 amino acids. Looking up the rest from reference TRBV12-5 and TRBJ1-2 gives the full variable domain: DARVTQTPRHKVTEMGQEVTMRCQPILGHNTVFWYRQTMMQGLELLAYFRNRAPLDDSGMPKDRFSAEMPDATLATLKIQPSEPRDSAVYFCASGLVGTGGAPDGYTFGSGTRLTVV.

This clonotype was observed at least ten times. The chain uses TRBV12-3 or TRBV12-4 and TRBJ2-1; D assignment may be TRBD1 or TRBD2 (5 bases each). V gave up 8 bases and J gave up 10 bases, with 12 bases separating them. This CDR3 is 11 amino acids long. This CDR3 reads CASHSGLEQFF. CDR3 DNA sequence: TGTGCCAGCCACTCGGGGCTGGAGCAGTTCTTC.

The V and J genes are TRBV9 and TRBJ1-1; no definite D call. The CDR3 is 13 residues long. V was cut by 0 bases and J by 10 bases, with 13 bases left in between. Germline CDR1 and CDR2: SGDLS and YYNGEE. The CDR3 is CASSVGGERGAFF. The CDR3 DNA follows: TGTGCCAGCAGCGTAGGTGGAGAGCGGGGAGCTTTCTTT.